What follows is one T cell receptor (beta chain) and its context. Its antigen remains unknown. Unique molecular identifiers had been added to the TCR beta cDNA libraries. TCRdb reanalysed the PCR reads using MiXCR and keeps one entry per CDR3 protein. The table lists around 500,000 distinct CDR3 sequences, approximately 31% of them singletons. This entry comes from a study of post-analysis software for immune sequencing data. General study points: TRBV5-6, TRBV5-1 and TRBV20-1 belonged to a set of roughly 5 TRBV segments that were more frequent in patients than controls.

The V end was cut by 3 bases, the J end by 10 bases, with 22 bases between. The CDR3 has 16 amino acids. The germline V gene has CDR1 SGHTA and CDR2 FQGNSA. This TCR was recovered from a girl aged 2 to 17 with multiple sclerosis. V and J are TRBV7-2 and TRBJ2-1; tentatively, D is TRBD2 (7 bases). Input material: blood. Written as DNA, the CDR3 is TGTGCCAGCAGCTTCCGGCCGGGGGGCACGAACGTGGAGCAGTTCTTC. Residues: CASSFRPGGTNVEQFF.